A single sample gave rise to the 15 T cell receptor beta chains below, sequenced in a study of long-term antiretroviral therapy in people with HIV. The authors ran the immunoSEQ assay, v3.0, at survey level. Data came from immunoSEQ multiplex PCR; TCRdb stores just in-frame clones and leaves some out. Here the sample spans 15,000 to 20,000 clones, roughly 80% being singletons. The material was unsorted PBMCs, obtained 2.3 years after starting antiretroviral therapy. The receptors stem from a woman aged 40 to 50 with HIV.

This clone was seen a handful of times. The rearrangement uses TRBV2 and TRBJ1-5; TRBD1 agrees at 7 bases. Germline V CDR1 and CDR2: SNHLY, FYNNEI. Trimming at V came to 6 bases and at J to 10 bases, leaving 12 bases not matched to a gene. This CDR3 region has 14 residues. DNA for the CDR3: TGTGCCAGCAGGGGGGACAGAGGACTCAATCCCCAGCATTTT. Translated, it gives CASRGDRGLNPQHF.

The chain links TRBV5-1 to TRBJ2-3, with 7 bases identical to TRBD1. Germline values: CDR1 SGHRS, CDR2 YFSETQ. J was trimmed by 0 bases and V by 4 bases; bases with no gene match: 5. The CDR3 is made up of 15 amino acids. The CDR3 is CASSPEGASTDTQYF. CDR3 bases: TGCGCCAGCAGCCCTGAGGGGGCTAGCACAGATACGCAGTATTTT.

The rearrangement uses TRBV7-9 and TRBJ1-3; a possible D gene is TRBD1 (5 bases). Looked up from germline, CDR1 is SEHNR and CDR2 is FQNEAQ (reference sequence). This CDR3 comprises 16 residues. V was shortened by 1 base and J by 4 bases, with 14 bases between the two germline ends. For the CDR3, the DNA is TGTGCCAGCAGCTTAGAAGGGGCAGGGAAAGGAAACACCATATATTTT. Its protein product is CASSLEGAGKGNTIYF.

Comment on this clone: At one end the junction does not follow the germline gene, possibly because of a read error. The CDR3 sequence: CASSLAGSSYEQYF. In DNA form, the CDR3 reads TGTGCCAGCAGCCTAGCGGGGAGCTCCTACGAGCAGTACTTC. The chain joins TRBV7-6 to TRBJ2-7; 9 positions agree with TRBD2. The CDR3 totals 14 residues. The germline gives CDR1 SGHVS, CDR2 FNYEAQ.

The rearrangement joins TRBV12-5 to TRBJ2-1; 10 bases map to TRBD1. After removal of 5 bases from V and 0 bases from J, the junction contained 16 bases not matched to a gene. This CDR3 is built from 20 residues. CDR1 is LGHNT, CDR2 FRNRAP, per germline. The CDR3 sequence: CASGLPPGQGSGSSYNEQFF. Written as DNA, the CDR3 is TGTGCTAGTGGTCTACCACCGGGACAGGGGTCCGGGAGCTCCTACAATGAGCAGTTCTTC. Based on the CDR3 plus reference TRBV12-5 and TRBJ2-1, the full variable domain is DARVTQTPRHKVTEMGQEVTMRCQPILGHNTVFWYRQTMMQGLELLAYFRNRAPLDDSGMPKDRFSAEMPDATLATLKIQPSEPRDSAVYFCASGLPPGQGSGSSYNEQFFGPGTRLTVL.

The chain combines TRBV4-1 with TRBJ1-1; maybe TRBD1 (6 bases). Per the germline V gene, CDR1 is MGHRA and CDR2 is YSYEKL. This CDR3 comprises 14 residues. Trimming cost V 4 bases and J 7 bases, with 16 bases left between them. CDR3 in amino acids: CASSLRGTTIEAFF. The CDR3 DNA sequence: TGCGCCAGCAGCCTTCGGGGGACAACCATTGAAGCTTTCTTT.

This chain uses TRBV6-6 with TRBJ1-2, with TRBD1 matching 7 bases. After removal of 6 bases from V and 4 bases from J, the junction contained 11 bases not matched to a gene. The germline gives CDR1 MNHNY, CDR2 SVGAGI (reference sequence). CDR3 size: 15 residues. CDR3 amino acids: CASRPDRAGFYGYTF. CDR3 DNA sequence: TGTGCCAGCAGACCCGACAGGGCTGGCTTCTATGGCTACACCTTC.

The sample holds a few counts of this clone. The CDR3, as DNA: TGTGCCATCAGTGAGGACAGGGAATATGGCTACACCTTC. Protein: CAISEDREYGYTF. The J gene is TRBJ1-2, the V gene TRBV10-3; TRBD1 matches at 7 bases. CDR1 and CDR2 from the germline V gene are ENHRY and SYGVKD. Trimming took 2 bases from V and 5 from J; bases not matched to a gene: 2. This CDR3 spans 13 amino acids.

The chain joins TRBV11-2 to TRBJ2-1; no definite D call. V dropped 2 bases and J dropped 2 bases, with 4 bases sitting between them. Germline CDR1 and CDR2: SGHAT and FQNNGV. The CDR3 runs 13 residues. CDR3 DNA sequence: TGTGCCAGCAGCTTAACAGCCTACAATGAGCAGTTCTTC. It codes for CASSLTAYNEQFF.

Only one count was recorded for this clone. The chain is built from TRBV5-5 and TRBJ2-5, with 11 nucleotides matching TRBD2. The germline V gene encodes CDR1 SGHKS and CDR2 YYEKEE (reference sequence). The CDR3 is 16 residues long. With 4 bases clipped from V and 5 bases from J, the junction kept 10 bases outside the gene matches. The chain's CDR3 is CASSPRGLAGGETQYF. The CDR3 nucleotides read TGTGCCAGCAGCCCTAGGGGCCTAGCGGGGGGTGAGACCCAGTACTTC.

This chain links TRBV6-4 with TRBJ1-1, with D possibly TRBD1 on 5 matching bases. The V and J ends lost 6 bases and 4 bases respectively, with 15 bases between them. This CDR3 region has 14 residues. Germline CDR1 is MRHNA and CDR2 is SNTAGT. CDR3 sequence reads: CASSPGGAITEAFF. CDR3 coding DNA: TGTGCCAGCAGCCCGGGCGGGGCGATCACTGAAGCTTTCTTT.

The V and J genes are TRBV6-1 and TRBJ1-2; D ambiguous. From germline, CDR1 is MNHNS and CDR2 SASEGT. V was pared by 5 bases and J by 2 bases, with 12 bases between. This CDR3 comprises 14 residues. This CDR3 reads CASSPTELNYGYTF. Here the CDR3 DNA reads TGTGCCAGCAGTCCGACCGAACTGAACTATGGCTACACCTTC.

The chain carries TRBV27 and TRBJ2-6; D call uncertain. Per germline, CDR1 MNHEY and CDR2 SMNVEV (reference sequence). The CDR3 spans 15 residues. Trimming removed 5 bases from V and 1 base from J, with 9 bases in between. The CDR3 sequence is CASSRQRSGANVLTF. The CDR3 coding sequence is TGTGCCAGCAGTAGGCAGAGATCTGGGGCCAACGTCCTGACTTTC.

The chain carries TRBV9 and TRBJ2-7, with 9 bases fitting TRBD2. V was clipped by 0 bases and J by 4 bases; unmatched bases: 2. The CDR3 consists of 14 residues. Looked up from germline, CDR1 is SGDLS and CDR2 is YYNGEE. DNA of the CDR3: TGTGCCAGCAGCGTAGCTAGCGGGGAATACGAGCAGTACTTC. It specifies CASSVASGEYEQYF.

The V and J genes are TRBV5-4 and TRBJ2-6, with D tentatively TRBD1 (5 bases). Germline V gene lookup returns CDR1 SGHNT and CDR2 YYREEE (reference sequence). The CDR3 has 18 amino acids. Trimming removed 4 bases at V and 0 bases at J, with 17 bases between. The CDR3 DNA reads as TGTGCCAGCAGCCCACAGGAGATTTCCCACTCTGGGGCCAACGTCCTGACTTTC. Its translation: CASSPQEISHSGANVLTF. The full variable domain, completed using reference TRBV5-4 and TRBJ2-6, is ETGVTQSPTHLIKTRGQQVTLRCSSQSGHNTVSWYQQALGQGPQFIFQYYREEENGRGNFPPRFSGLQFPNYSSELNVNALELDDSALYLCASSPQEISHSGANVLTFGAGSRLTVL.